This T cell receptor (beta chain) was documented in a study of blood T cell repertoires in COVID-19. The V end was cut by 6 bases, the J end by 4 bases, with 10 bases between. The CDR3 consists of 13 residues. Per the germline V gene, CDR1 is MDHEN and CDR2 is SYDVKM. In the case of this clone: The same CDR3 is also encoded by other DNA sequences in this sample.

Assay: immunoSEQ multiplex PCR; the TCRdb copy retains only in-frame clones and omits some. The sample has about 250,000 clones, about 88% seen once. The study assigned cohorts using participant-reported clinical history. The specimen sequenced was PBMCs or T cells enriched from blood (not recorded which). This clonotype originated in a woman in her 50s who had recovered from COVID-19. This chain links TRBV28 with TRBJ1-5, with TRBD1 as a possible D gene (6 bases). CDR3 DNA sequence: TGTGCCAGCAGCCGGGACACGAATCAGCCCCAGCATTTT. It yields the protein CASSRDTNQPQHF.